This section outlines one TCR beta chain sequence together with its context. Its antigen is unknown. This entry belongs to a study of cytomegalovirus exposure and HLA in healthy donors. Study-level results: Despite most TCR sequences being rare, some public TCRs occurred in many donors. Earlier analysis found most TCR beta V segments productive about 90% or about 30% of the time. Association of a missense DCLRE1C variant with TCR beta V- and J-gene trimming was reported in a later analysis.

PCR used 60 Vbeta primers and 13 Jbeta primers. Libraries were prepared by immunoSEQ multiplex PCR; TCRdb keeps only in-frame clonotypes and omits some of them. The repertoire has about 98,000 clones, about 81% of them found once; the top ten carry about 1.5%. Germline V gives CDR1 MDHEN, CDR2 SYDVKM. CDR3 length: 14 residues. V was trimmed by 4 bases and J by 10 bases, leaving 14 bases between them. V gene TRBV28 combines with J gene TRBJ1-6, with D tentatively TRBD1 (6 bases). Material: PBMCs. This sequence was found in a man aged 35 to 55 in good health and CMV-seronegative. The CDR3 protein is CASSSTGSPSPLHF. CDR3 bases: TGTGCCAGCAGTTCGACAGGATCCCCGTCACCCCTCCACTTT.